This T cell receptor beta chain is from a study of blood T cell repertoires in COVID-19 (dated by TCRdb to about 2020). Looking at the study overall: Samples from collaborators originated in the United States, Italy and Spain and spanned both the acute and convalescent phases of COVID-19. The material from the prospective study consisted of cDNA or gDNA derived from T cells, B-cell-depleted T cells, or PBMCs. Subjects who had been exposed to COVID-19, were actively infected with it, or had recovered from it provided the deeply sampled blood TCRbeta repertoires that made up the dataset. The repertoires were made available in a free public database intended to serve as a resource for research on the immune response to SARS-CoV-2. The samples were drawn from two sources: the first 160 participants of the ongoing ImmuneRACE study, and 1,254 subjects contributed by 6 global collaborators. A de-identified subject ID, COVID-19 status, age in years and sex were almost always included in the sample metadata. Where available, HLA class I and class II types were taken from metadata supplied by the sample provider and were not determined by assay-based typing. What the authors observed across the whole study: The quantity of clinical and demographic metadata differed by source and by participant and was supplied without curation.

Each collaborating institution followed its own protocols to collect whole blood in K2EDTA tubes. Collaborator samples were shipped for TCRbeta analysis as frozen whole blood, isolated PBMCs, or DNA extracted from either sample type. The CDR3 holds 16 amino acids from the cysteine to the phenylalanine. Only CDR3 DNA remains: 48 bases, in frame from the first base. Trimming takes 3 bases off V and 1 base off J; junction bases not matched to a gene: 9. This clone was detected only once. It lacks a known antigen. Qualities for individual bases were not recorded, and no much larger clone is one base off. TCRbeta CDR3 regions were amplified from genomic DNA by means of the immunoSEQ Assay, a bias-controlled multiplex PCR. On the study's bioinformatics: The number of nucleated cells in each sample was estimated by amplification of reference gene primers within the assay. Sequence reads were collapsed and filtered to measure the absolute abundance of every unique TCRbeta CDR3 rearrangement. For each sample, productive Simpson clonality was calculated as the square root of Simpson's diversity index over productive rearrangements. TCRdb took this table from immuneACCESS and kept in-frame rearrangements with V and J called. Such tables lack part of the clones; where checked against another copy, unresolved V genes explain under half of the gap, and the rest is unexplained. V and J calls and clone size are as listed in that table; D and trimming were resolved from the DNA. Across this sample there are about 120,000 clones, with nearly 90% seen only once. The leading ten clones occupy approximately 5% of the sample.

This sequence originates from a human donor in a cohort sampled during active COVID-19. Material for sequencing was peripheral blood. The rearrangement combines TRBV23-1 with TRBJ2-7, and TRBD2 matches 7 of the central bases. TRBV23-1 is an open reading frame whose function is uncertain. CDR3 sequence: CASSHVGRGSSYEQYF. The nucleotide sequence is given as TGCGCCAGCAGTCACGTGGGGAGGGGATCATCCTACGAGCAGTACTTC.